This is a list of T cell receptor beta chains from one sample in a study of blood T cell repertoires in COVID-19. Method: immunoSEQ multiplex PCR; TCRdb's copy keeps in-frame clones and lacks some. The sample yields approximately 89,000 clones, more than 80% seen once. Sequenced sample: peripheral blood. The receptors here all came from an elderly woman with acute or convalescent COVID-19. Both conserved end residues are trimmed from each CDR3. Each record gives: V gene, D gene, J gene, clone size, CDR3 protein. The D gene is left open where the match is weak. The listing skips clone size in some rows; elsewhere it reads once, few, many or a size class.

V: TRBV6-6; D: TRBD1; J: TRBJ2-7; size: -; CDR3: ASSYRGQGYEQY
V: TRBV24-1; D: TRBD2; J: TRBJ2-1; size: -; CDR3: ATSDGTSVYNEQF
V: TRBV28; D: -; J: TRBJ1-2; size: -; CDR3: ASRYNYGYT
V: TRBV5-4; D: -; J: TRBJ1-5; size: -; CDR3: ASSLGPGSNQPQH
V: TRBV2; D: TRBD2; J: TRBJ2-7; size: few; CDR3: ATGGGPLGDEQY
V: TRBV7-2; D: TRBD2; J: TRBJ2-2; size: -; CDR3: ASSSPIGGGSTGELF
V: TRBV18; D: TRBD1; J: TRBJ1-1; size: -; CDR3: ASSPEGQGKAF
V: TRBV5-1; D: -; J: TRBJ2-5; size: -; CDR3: ASSLAGLQQETQY
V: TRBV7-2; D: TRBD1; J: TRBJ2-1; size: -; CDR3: ASTRTGEGYNEQF
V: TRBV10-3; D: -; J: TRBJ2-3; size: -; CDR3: AIRSGLAADTQY
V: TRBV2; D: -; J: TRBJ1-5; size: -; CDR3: ARGSQVSNQPQH
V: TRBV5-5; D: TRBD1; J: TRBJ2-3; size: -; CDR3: ASTRDRGYDTQY
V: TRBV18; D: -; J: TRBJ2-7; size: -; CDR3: ASSPPSSYPYEQY
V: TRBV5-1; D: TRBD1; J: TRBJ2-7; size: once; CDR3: ASSLRTGGYEQY
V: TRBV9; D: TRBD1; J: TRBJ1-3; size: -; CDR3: ASSVGDSGNTIY
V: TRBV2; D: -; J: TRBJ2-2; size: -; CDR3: ASSEGSGSTGELF
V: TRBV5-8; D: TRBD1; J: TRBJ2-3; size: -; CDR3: ASSSAHRGGTDTQY
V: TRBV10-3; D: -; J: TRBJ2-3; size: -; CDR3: AISEGQRAADTQY
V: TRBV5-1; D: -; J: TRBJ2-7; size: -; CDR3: ASSLASSRGDYEQY
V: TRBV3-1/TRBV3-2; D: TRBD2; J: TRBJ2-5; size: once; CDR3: ASSRPGLAVETQY
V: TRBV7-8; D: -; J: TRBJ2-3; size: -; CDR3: ASESRAGVDTQY
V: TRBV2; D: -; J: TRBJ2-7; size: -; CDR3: ASTPRLIYDRQY
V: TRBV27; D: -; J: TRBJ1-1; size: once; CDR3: ASSFRQLNTEAF
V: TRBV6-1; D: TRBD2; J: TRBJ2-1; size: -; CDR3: ASSEFRTSGRANEQF
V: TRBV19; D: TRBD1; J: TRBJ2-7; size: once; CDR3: ASSMRRDSYEQY
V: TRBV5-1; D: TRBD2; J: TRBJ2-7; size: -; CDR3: ASSLSLAGGNEQY
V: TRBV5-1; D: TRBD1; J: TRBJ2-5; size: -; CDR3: ASSLGFTPGGEETQY
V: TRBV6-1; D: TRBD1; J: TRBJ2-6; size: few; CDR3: ASSDGDSFSGANVLT
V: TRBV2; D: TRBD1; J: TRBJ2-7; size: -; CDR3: ASKDRADYEQY
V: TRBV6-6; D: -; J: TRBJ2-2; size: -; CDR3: ASSFSTVTTGELF
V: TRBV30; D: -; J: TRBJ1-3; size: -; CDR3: AWRQELGNTIY
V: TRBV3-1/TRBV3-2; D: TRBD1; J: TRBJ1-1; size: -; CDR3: ASSRLTGYTEAF
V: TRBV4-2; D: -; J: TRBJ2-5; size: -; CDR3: ASSQDGAIQETQY
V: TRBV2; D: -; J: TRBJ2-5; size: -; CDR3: ASRTRQIQETQY
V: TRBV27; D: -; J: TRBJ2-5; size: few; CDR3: ASGLQETQY
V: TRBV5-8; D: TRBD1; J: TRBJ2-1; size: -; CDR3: ASSWGPGTGLIRYNEQF
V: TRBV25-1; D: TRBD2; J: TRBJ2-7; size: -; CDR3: ASRGPGLATYEQY
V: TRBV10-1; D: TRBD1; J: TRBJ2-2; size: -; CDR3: ASSEGTGAGELF
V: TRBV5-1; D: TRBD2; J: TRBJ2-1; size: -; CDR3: ASSLSGRVNEQF
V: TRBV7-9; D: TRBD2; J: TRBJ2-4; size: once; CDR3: ASSSPGTSGRRNIQY
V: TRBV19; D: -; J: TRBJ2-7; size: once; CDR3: ASRYRDPYEQY
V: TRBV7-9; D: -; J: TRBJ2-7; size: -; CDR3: ASAQGRGGVEQY
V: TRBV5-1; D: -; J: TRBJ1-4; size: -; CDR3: ASSLEVGVNEKLF
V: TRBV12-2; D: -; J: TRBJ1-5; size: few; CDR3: ASRPRVQPQH
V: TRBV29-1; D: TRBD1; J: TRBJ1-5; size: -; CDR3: SVELTGDQPQH
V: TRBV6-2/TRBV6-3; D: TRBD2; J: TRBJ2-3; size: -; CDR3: ASSYGGLATDTQY
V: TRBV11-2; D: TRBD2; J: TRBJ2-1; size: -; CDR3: ASSLGPSGSYNEQF
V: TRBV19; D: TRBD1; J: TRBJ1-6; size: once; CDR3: ASGTGAGSPLH
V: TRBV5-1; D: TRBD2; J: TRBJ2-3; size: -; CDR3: ASSSPTSGRADTQY
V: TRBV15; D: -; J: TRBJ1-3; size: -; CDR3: ATSSLDSGNTIY
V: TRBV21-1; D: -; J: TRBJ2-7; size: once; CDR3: ASSKGLAGGPYYEQY
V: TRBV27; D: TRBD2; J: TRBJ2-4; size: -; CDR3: ASSLLGWGYLAGAGAKNIQY
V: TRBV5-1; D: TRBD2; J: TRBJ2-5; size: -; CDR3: ASSVAGGETQY
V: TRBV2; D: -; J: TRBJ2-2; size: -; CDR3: ASSDIAFGELF
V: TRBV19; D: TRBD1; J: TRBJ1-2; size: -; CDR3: ASTPGQLYGYT